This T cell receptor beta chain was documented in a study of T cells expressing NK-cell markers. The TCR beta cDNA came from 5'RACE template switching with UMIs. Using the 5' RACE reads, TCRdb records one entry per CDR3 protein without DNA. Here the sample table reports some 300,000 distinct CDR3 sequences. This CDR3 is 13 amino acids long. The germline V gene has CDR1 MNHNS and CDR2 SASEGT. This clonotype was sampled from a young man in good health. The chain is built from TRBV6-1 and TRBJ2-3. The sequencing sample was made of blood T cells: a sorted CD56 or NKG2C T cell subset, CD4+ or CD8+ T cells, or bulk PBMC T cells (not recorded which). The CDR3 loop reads CASSTGSTDTQYF.